Below, 31 T cell receptor beta chains from the same sample are listed, as sequenced in a study of T-cell reconstitution after alpha-beta-depleted transplantation in children. TCRbeta library preparation incorporated unique molecular identifiers. From the PCR reads, TCRdb called clonotypes with MiXCR, one entry per CDR3 protein. The sample records 200,000 to 250,000 distinct CDR3 sequences, under 9.5% being singletons. The source was PBMCs from the stem cell graft donor, collected from the stem cell graft. Receptor source: a human donor who donated a stem cell graft to a child with acute lymphoblastic leukemia.

This clonotype was picked up many times. The chain couples TRBV5-1 to TRBJ2-2, with TRBD1 matching over 8 bases. V shed 6 bases and J 3 bases; nucleotides not matched to a gene: 10. Looked up from germline, CDR1 is SGHRS and CDR2 is YFSETQ. CDR3 size: 16 residues. The CDR3 here is CASTPPGGEDTGELFF. CDR3 nucleotides: TGCGCCAGCACCCCCCCAGGGGGCGAGGACACCGGGGAGCTGTTTTTT.

This rearrangement joins TRBV5-1 to TRBJ2-2; D gene unclear. CDR3 size: 14 residues. Trimming left V 0 bases short and J 6 bases short, with 9 bases between. Per the germline V gene, CDR1 is SGHRS and CDR2 is YFSETQ. The CDR3 DNA sequence: TGCGCCAGCAGCTTGGATTCCTATTCCGGGGAGCTGTTTTTT. Its protein is CASSLDSYSGELFF. Using reference TRBV5-1 and TRBJ2-2 for the parts outside the CDR3, the full variable domain is KAGVTQTPRYLIKTRGQQVTLSCSPISGHRSVSWYQQTPGQGLQFLFEYFSETQRNKGNFPGRFSGRQFSNSRSEMNVSTLELGDSALYLCASSLDSYSGELFFGEGSRLTVL.

The V and J genes are TRBV5-4 and TRBJ2-1; 12 bases agree with TRBD1. Trimming took 3 bases from V and 6 from J; bases not matched to a gene: 7. The CDR3 extends over 16 amino acids. Germline CDR1 reads SGHNT; CDR2 reads YYREEE (reference sequence). In nucleotides, the CDR3 is TGTGCCAGCAGCTCAACGGGGACAGGGGGCTTCAATGAGCAGTTCTTC. The encoded protein is CASSSTGTGGFNEQFF.

CDR3 DNA: TGTGCCAGCAGCTCGAAAAGGCCGGGACTAGCGAAGGGGAGCGGTTTGAATGAGCAGTTCTTC. Its translation is CASSSKRPGLAKGSGLNEQFF. V and J are TRBV11-3 and TRBJ2-1; 10 positions agree with TRBD2. The CDR3 extends over 21 amino acids. CDR1 is SGHNT and CDR2 is YENEEA in the germline V gene. V trimming: 4 bases; J trimming: 7 bases; junction bases outside the gene matches: 25.

This rearrangement joins TRBV25-1 to TRBJ2-7; D may be TRBD2 (5 bases). The CDR3 has 12 residues. CDR1 is MGHDK and CDR2 is SYGVNS in the germline V gene. Trimming cost V 9 bases and J 1 base, with 10 bases left between them. In nucleotides, the CDR3 is TGTGCCAGTGGGGAGAGATCCTACGAGCAGTACTTC. This codes for CASGERSYEQYF.

This clonotype was found many times. V usage is TRBV5-1 and J usage is TRBJ2-1, with 10 bases that match TRBD1. The CDR3 covers 13 residues. Trimming took 3 bases from V and 15 from J; bases not matched to a gene: 9. CDR1 is SGHRS, CDR2 YFSETQ, per germline. DNA for the CDR3: TGCGCCAGCAGCTCCTTACTGGGGGACAGGGGGTTCTTC. It yields the protein CASSSLLGDRGFF.

This clonotype was detected a few times. The rearrangement links TRBV20-1 to TRBJ2-2; TRBD1 is a possible D gene (5 bases). There are 14 residues in the CDR3. The germline CDR1 and CDR2 sequences are DFQATT and SNEGSKA (reference sequence). V lost 6 bases and J 3 bases, leaving 14 bases between the germline ends. Here the CDR3 reads CSADKSLDTGELFF. CDR3 nucleotides: TGCAGTGCGGACAAGAGTTTAGACACCGGGGAGCTGTTTTTT.

This clonotype was recorded many times. The chain employs TRBV20-1 and TRBJ1-5; D ambiguous. Germline CDR1 reads DFQATT; CDR2 reads SNEGSKA (reference sequence). Deletions cut 2 bases from V and 1 base from J, with 12 bases between. This CDR3 contains 15 residues. The CDR3 reads CSARPPTGSNQPQHF. The CDR3 bases are TGCAGTGCTAGACCCCCCACCGGAAGCAATCAGCCCCAGCATTTT.

This clonotype appeared many times. The chain is built from TRBV5-6 and TRBJ2-7; 10 nucleotides agree with TRBD2. Germline-derived CDR1 and CDR2 are SGHDT and YYEEEE. This CDR3 has 15 residues. V dropped 0 bases and J dropped 3; count of bases not matched to a gene: 3. CDR3 sequence reads: CASSLGLAGDYEQYF. The CDR3 bases are TGTGCCAGCAGCTTGGGTCTAGCGGGGGACTACGAGCAGTACTTC.

With respect to this clonotype: A much larger clone differs by one base, so this may be a read error. The rearrangement links TRBV6-2 or TRBV6-3 to TRBJ1-4, with D possibly TRBD1 on 5 matching bases. The CDR3 extends over 14 amino acids. Germline-derived CDR1 and CDR2 are MNHEY and SVGEGT. This chain's CDR3 is CATSTRQSNEKLFF. The CDR3 coding sequence is TGTGCCACCAGTACTCGACAGTCAAATGAAAAACTGTTTTTT.

This clonotype was observed a handful of times. The gene calls are TRBV27 and TRBJ1-5, with D perhaps TRBD1 (6 bases). CDR3 size: 14 residues. Trimming cost V 6 bases and J 9 bases, with 18 bases left between them. Germline assignment: CDR1 MNHEY and CDR2 SMNVEV (reference sequence). The CDR3 region has the DNA TGTGCCAGCAGCCGAGGGGGTACGGTGTGGCCCCAGCATTTT. It encodes CASSRGGTVWPQHF.

This clonotype has more than one count but fewer than ten. The chain combines TRBV29-1 with TRBJ2-6; either TRBD1 or TRBD2 may supply D (5 bases each). The CDR3 loop spans 14 amino acids. Germline lookup yields CDR1 SQVTM and CDR2 ANQGSEA. Trimming took 7 bases from V and 4 from J, leaving 14 bases between them. CDR3 loop: CSAIGALGANVLTF. The CDR3 DNA is TGCAGCGCCATCGGGGCATTAGGGGCCAACGTCCTGACTTTC.

This clonotype has only a few counts. The chain carries TRBV4-1 and TRBJ1-6, with TRBD1 identical over 10 bases. Germline V gene data show CDR1 as MGHRA and CDR2 as YSYEKL. The V segment lost 3 bases and the J segment 9 bases; nucleotides outside the gene matches: 5. The CDR3 is 15 residues long. The CDR3 coding sequence is TGCGCCAGCAGCCAGAGGACAGGGGGGATTTCACCCCTCCACTTT. Translating it yields CASSQRTGGISPLHF.

As regards this clonotype: One end of the junction does not line up with germline, which may come from a read error. The genes are TRBV5-1 and TRBJ1-4; TRBD1 might be the D (6 bases). The CDR3 loop spans 16 amino acids. Germline CDR1 and CDR2: SGHRS and YFSETQ. The CDR3 DNA follows: TGCGTCAGCAGCTTGGCGCCCGGGACATCGGATGAAAAACTGTTTTTT. As protein: CVSSLAPGTSDEKLFF. Using reference TRBV5-1 and TRBJ1-4 for the parts outside the CDR3, the full variable domain is KAGVTQTPRYLIKTRGQQVTLSCSPISGHRSVSWYQQTPGQGLQFLFEYFSETQRNKGNFPGRFSGRQFSNSRSEMNVSTLELGDSALYLCVSSLAPGTSDEKLFFGSGTQLSVL.

Worth noting for this clonotype: This may stem from a read error, because a much larger clone lies one nucleotide away. This chain connects TRBV7-9 to TRBJ2-7; D is unclear. This CDR3 has 11 amino acids. The germline V gene encodes CDR1 SEHNR and CDR2 FQNEAQ (reference sequence). In nucleotides, the CDR3 is TGTACCAGCAGCTTATTCTACGAGCAGTACTTC. It specifies CTSSLFYEQYF.

The rearrangement uses TRBV6-5 and TRBJ2-4; 7 nucleotides align to TRBD2. The CDR3 runs 19 residues. CDR1 and CDR2 from the germline V gene are MNHEY and SVGAGI. V was clipped by 0 bases and J by 6 bases; unmatched bases: 17. Here the CDR3 reads CASSYSKVDIGRASNIQYF. CDR3 bases: TGTGCCAGCAGTTACTCGAAAGTTGACATAGGGAGGGCCTCAAACATTCAGTACTTC.

This clonotype was counted only a few times. The CDR3 protein is CASSLGLAGIGGELFF. The CDR3 region has the DNA TGTGCCAGCAGCCTGGGACTAGCGGGCATCGGCGGGGAGCTGTTTTTT. The gene calls are TRBV5-5 and TRBJ2-2; TRBD2 matches at 12 bases. The V and J ends lost 4 bases and 7 bases, in that order; junction bases with no gene match: 8. This CDR3 region has 16 residues. The germline gives CDR1 SGHKS, CDR2 YYEKEE (reference sequence).

This clonotype occurred a few times. The genes are TRBV5-1 and TRBJ2-5; 7 bases match TRBD1. CDR3 length: 14 amino acids. The trim removed 4 bases at V and 1 base at J, leaving 4 bases unmatched. Germline CDR1 and CDR2: SGHRS and YFSETQ. The CDR3 protein is CASSQGTAQETQYF. Here the CDR3 DNA reads TGCGCCAGCAGCCAAGGGACAGCCCAAGAGACCCAGTACTTC.

The rearrangement uses TRBV9 and TRBJ1-2, with 8 bases lining up with TRBD1. Unmatched junction bases numbered 18, after V lost 4 bases and J lost 1 base. The CDR3 length is 19 residues. CDR1 is SGDLS and CDR2 is YYNGEE in the germline V gene. Here the CDR3 reads CASSPWRQTGVGFNYGYTF. CDR3 DNA sequence: TGTGCCAGCAGCCCCTGGAGACAGACAGGGGTCGGGTTTAACTATGGCTACACCTTC.

This clonotype was detected many times. The chain recombines TRBV12-5 with TRBJ2-1, with D unclear. V shed 1 base and J shed 0 bases, with 7 bases lying between them. The CDR3 contains 15 residues. Germline lookup yields CDR1 LGHNT and CDR2 FRNRAP. The CDR3 loop reads CASGLDFSSYNEQFF. CDR3 coding DNA: TGTGCTAGTGGTTTGGACTTTAGCTCCTACAATGAGCAGTTCTTC.

This chain links TRBV7-9 with TRBJ2-3, with D hard to call. CDR3 length: 13 amino acids. Germline CDR1 reads SEHNR; CDR2 reads FQNEAQ (reference sequence). V lost 0 bases, J lost 5 bases, and 6 bases lay in between. The CDR3 DNA is TGTGCCAGCAGCTTAGCCGGTGTAGATACGCAGTATTTT. It specifies CASSLAGVDTQYF.

This clonotype has a count of ten or more. V is TRBV5-1 and J is TRBJ2-7, with 8 bases fitting TRBD1. CDR1 and CDR2 from the germline V gene are SGHRS and YFSETQ. CDR3 length: 15 residues. Trimming removed 3 bases from V and 3 bases from J; junction bases left unmatched: 8. This CDR3 is CASSSGQGFNYEQYF. CDR3 nucleotides: TGCGCCAGCAGCTCCGGACAGGGCTTTAACTACGAGCAGTACTTC.

The rearrangement joins TRBV7-2 to TRBJ2-1; D not certain. Trimming shortened V by 2 bases and J by 7 bases, and 18 bases separated the two germline ends. Germline lookup yields CDR1 SGHTA and CDR2 FQGNSA. This CDR3 has 16 residues. The CDR3 sequence is CASSLSPMSPLNEQFF. The CDR3 bases are TGTGCCAGCAGCTTATCCCCGATGTCCCCGCTTAATGAGCAGTTCTTC.

Only a few counts were recorded for this clonotype. V gene TRBV10-3 combines with J gene TRBJ1-5, with D unclear. The germline V gene has CDR1 ENHRY and CDR2 SYGVKD. V lost 3 bases to trimming and J lost 1 base, with 7 bases between them. This CDR3 is 14 amino acids long. The CDR3 bases are TGTGCCATCAGTGATCAGACCAGCAATCAGCCCCAGCATTTT. Amino acids: CAISDQTSNQPQHF.

This clonotype was found many times. CDR3 residues: CASSPQGGTDYEQYF. The CDR3 nucleotides are TGTGCCAGCAGCCCCCAGGGCGGAACGGACTACGAGCAGTACTTC. This chain uses TRBV7-8 with TRBJ2-7; a possible D gene is TRBD1 (5 bases). V was trimmed by 5 bases and J by 3 bases, leaving 17 bases between them. The CDR3 is 15 amino acids. CDR1 is SGHVS, CDR2 FQNEAQ, per germline.

This clonotype has at least ten counts. This rearrangement joins TRBV12-3 or TRBV12-4 to TRBJ2-6; tentatively, D is TRBD1 or TRBD2 (5 bases each). Trimming shortened V by 10 bases and J by 12 bases, and 22 bases separated the two germline ends. The CDR3 totals 14 residues. The CDR3 sequence: CAIVIGQGAGVLTF. CDR3 sequence (DNA): TGTGCCATCGTGATTGGGCAGGGAGCCGGCGTCCTGACTTTC.

CDR3 DNA sequence: TGTGCCAGCAGCCCGAGGTCGGGGGGGCAAGAGACCCAGTACTTC. Its translation: CASSPRSGGQETQYF. The rearrangement joins TRBV7-2 to TRBJ2-5; 8 positions agree with TRBD2. V trimming: 5 bases; J trimming: 2 bases; junction bases outside the gene matches: 7. Germline CDR1 SGHTA, CDR2 FQGNSA. This CDR3 is 15 amino acids long.

This clonotype was recorded at least ten times. In DNA, the CDR3 is TGTGCCAGCAGCCCCTTAAAAGGGGACTGGAACACTGAAGCTTTCTTT. Amino acid sequence: CASSPLKGDWNTEAFF. This sequence joins TRBV27 and TRBJ1-1, with a weak D call TRBD1 (5 bases). The germline V gene encodes CDR1 MNHEY and CDR2 SMNVEV (reference sequence). The V and J ends lost 6 bases and 1 base respectively, with 18 bases between them. The CDR3 covers 16 residues.

This clonotype was detected only a few times. The V call is TRBV12-3 or TRBV12-4, the J call TRBJ1-5; TRBD1 is a possible D gene (5 bases). V lost 7 bases, J lost 4 bases, and 11 bases lay in between. The CDR3 loop spans 13 amino acids. DNA for the CDR3: TGTGCCAGCACGAGGACATCGAATCAGCCCCAGCATTTT. Its protein product is CASTRTSNQPQHF.

This chain links TRBV19 with TRBJ1-5, with no clear D. The CDR3 loop spans 15 amino acids. CDR1 is LNHDA and CDR2 is SQIVND in the germline V gene (reference sequence). Between the trimmed V and J ends, which lost 7 bases and 5 bases, there was a span of 18 bases. The CDR3, as DNA: TGTGCCAGTAAGGAGCTGAAAGTCGCCCATCAGCCCCAGCATTTT. Residues: CASKELKVAHQPQHF.

In this sample, this clonotype turned up a few times. V and J are TRBV7-8 and TRBJ1-2, with 9 bases identical to TRBD1. Germline values: CDR1 SGHVS, CDR2 FQNEAQ. V shed 3 bases, J shed 2 bases, and the junction held 4 bases outside the gene matches. This CDR3 is 15 amino acids long. CDR3 DNA: TGTGCCAGCAGCTTGGGGACAGGGTCAAACTATGGCTACACCTTC. Encoded protein: CASSLGTGSNYGYTF.